This T cell receptor (beta chain) was captured in a study of T cells in Graves' hyperthyroidism and ophthalmopathy (dated by TCRdb to about 2019). General notes on the study: Peripheral blood samples were taken at initial diagnosis, before any treatment was given. A discovery cohort of approximately 100 patients, 43 with Graves' ophthalmopathy and approximately 57 with stable Graves' hyperthyroidism, was used to find distinguishing TCR V-J signatures. An independent validation cohort of around 19 hyperthyroidism patients and approximately 17 patients who later progressed to ophthalmopathy tested prospective prediction of ophthalmopathy. The 100 discovery patients were randomly split 7:3 into training and test sets. In addition, the study compared T-cell repertoires in thyroid tissue and in blood from roughly 6 Graves' hyperthyroidism patients. Once sampling was done, hyperthyroidism patients were given methimazole at a starting dose of 30 mg daily, whereas ophthalmopathy patients were given high-dose intravenous methylprednisolone. The paper reports TCR Vbeta CDR3 sequencing of about 140 peripheral blood samples: around 41 ophthalmopathy, under 85 hyperthyroidism and roughly 17 progressor patients.

This clonotype was observed many times. This clone's antigen is unknown. No clone much larger than this one lies a single base away; base qualities are absent. The TCR beta CDR3 regions were amplified from RNA transcripts. The TCR CDR3 was subjected to a first round of RT-PCR using the HTBI primer set and the Qiagen OneStep RT-PCR kit. Libraries were constructed in a second round of multiplex PCR, after which size selection and purification were performed. The libraries were sequenced on an Illumina HiSeq2000 using paired-end 100 bp reads. The source study handled its data this way. SOAPnuke was used to process the raw data, with reads discarded if the reads contained adapters or uncalled bases, had a mean Phred below 15, or lacked an exact constant-primer or identifier match. High-quality paired reads were merged using COPE v1.2.5, and each unique nucleotide sequence was defined as a clonotype. MiTCR v1.1 was used to align clonotypes to the IMGT TRBV, TRBD and TRBJ reference segments. Only V-J combinations with frequency above 0.0001, covering roughly 99% of repertoires, were analysed. A TCS score was defined as the ratio between F50 (clonal expansion) and ExV (chaos), using BLOSUM62-based TCRdist between CDR3 peptides within each V-J. Welch's t-statistics and random forest reduced 500 to 650 V-J features to 10 to 15, which were used in a naive Bayes classifier (R e1071). The raw public data were reprocessed by TCRdb itself: fastp quality trimming at Q25, MiXCR clonotype calling, in-frame beta chains only. One record per CDR3 amino acid sequence lists the most common genes and DNA. The V and J calls and clone size are TCRdb's, not the authors'. The sample includes roughly 420,000 distinct CDR3 sequences, with about 13% observed a single time. More than 4.5% of the sample comes from the top ten.

Results and caveats for the whole study, not just this receptor: In validation, progression to ophthalmopathy was predicted by the model with almost 71% sensitivity and approximately 78% specificity, a median of approximately 6.5 months before onset. No statistical method was used to set the sample size in advance, and investigators knew the group allocation. A 13 V-J signature model separated ophthalmopathy from stable hyperthyroidism, with just over 85% sensitivity and 81.08% specificity in cross-validation and 80%/75% in testing. Most expanded thyroid clonotypes (frequency above 0.001) were also detected in blood, suggesting blood repertoires may reflect thyroid immune responses.

Reading the germline V gene (reference sequence) gives CDR1 MNHNY and CDR2 SVGAGI. Including the terminal cysteine and phenylalanine, the CDR3 comprises 19 residues. Only the CDR3 DNA is retained, 57 bases long and in frame from the first base. V lost 2 bases and J lost 3 bases, and the count of bases not matched to a germline gene is 15. Graves' hyperthyroidism was defined as stable when no progression to ophthalmopathy occurred over 18 months of follow-up. Hyperthyroidism patients were aged 18 to 65 years and newly diagnosed, with disease duration of less than 2 months. Patients with uncontrolled infections, other autoimmune diseases, pregnancy or lactation were excluded. Diagnoses relied on clinical symptoms, serum thyroxine and TRAb, thyroid ultrasound and orbital computed tomography. PBMCs were separated from roughly 10 ml of fresh peripheral blood using Ficoll-Paque density gradient centrifugation. Total RNA was extracted using Trizol reagent, and RNA quality was assessed on an Agilent 2100 Bioanalyzer.

The chain is assembled from TRBV6-6 and TRBJ2-7; TRBD2 lines up with 11 middle nucleotides. Material: blood. The sequence derives from a woman between 18 and 29 years old with Graves' hyperthyroidism. CDR3 reads: CASSYQASGRPEIFYEQYF. The DNA sequence is given as TGTGCCAGCAGTTACCAGGCTAGCGGGAGGCCGGAGATTTTCTACGAGCAGTACTTC.